This record looks at one T cell receptor (beta chain) sequence and its context. What it recognizes is unknown. The source of the sample is a study of cytomegalovirus exposure and HLA in healthy donors. Study outcomes and limitations: According to the study, some 160 TCR beta chains were cytomegalovirus-associated. High specificity and sensitivity for cytomegalovirus status were reported for the classifier.

Data came from immunoSEQ multiplex PCR; TCRdb stores just in-frame clones and leaves some out. The sample records 150,000 or so clones, about 95% being singletons. The CDR3 has 15 residues. The trim removed 4 bases at V and 5 bases at J, leaving 5 bases unmatched. From germline, CDR1 is SGHRS and CDR2 YFSETQ. The donors were part of the validation cohort of some 120 subjects. That cohort was separate from the first cohort, which comprised roughly 670 subjects. This chain links TRBV5-1 with TRBJ2-7; 14 bases line up with TRBD2. This clonotype was sampled from a young man in good health and CMV-seropositive. The sequencing sample was made of PBMCs. CDR3 sequence: CASSPGTSGSDEQYF. Written as DNA, the CDR3 is TGCGCCAGCAGCCCTGGGACTAGCGGGAGCGACGAGCAGTACTTC.